The present T cell receptor (beta chain) was sequenced within a study of blood T cell repertoires in COVID-19. The CDR3 sequence is 14 residues long. From germline, CDR1 is MRHNA and CDR2 SNTAGT. J lost 4 bases, V lost 0 bases, and 1 base had no gene match. Comments on this clone: Other DNA sequences in this specimen translate into the identical CDR3.

Measured with immunoSEQ multiplex PCR; TCRdb has only the in-frame clones, and not every one. Among 200,000 to 250,000 clones listed, 80% to 90% were seen once. Sequencing used PBMCs or T cells enriched from blood (not recorded which). V gene TRBV6-4 combines with J gene TRBJ2-3; TRBD1 agrees at 7 bases. The TCR comes from a woman in her thirties who had been exposed to COVID-19. CDR3 coding DNA: TGTGCCAGCAGTGACTCGCAGGGGGCAGATACGCAGTATTTT. As protein: CASSDSQGADTQYF.